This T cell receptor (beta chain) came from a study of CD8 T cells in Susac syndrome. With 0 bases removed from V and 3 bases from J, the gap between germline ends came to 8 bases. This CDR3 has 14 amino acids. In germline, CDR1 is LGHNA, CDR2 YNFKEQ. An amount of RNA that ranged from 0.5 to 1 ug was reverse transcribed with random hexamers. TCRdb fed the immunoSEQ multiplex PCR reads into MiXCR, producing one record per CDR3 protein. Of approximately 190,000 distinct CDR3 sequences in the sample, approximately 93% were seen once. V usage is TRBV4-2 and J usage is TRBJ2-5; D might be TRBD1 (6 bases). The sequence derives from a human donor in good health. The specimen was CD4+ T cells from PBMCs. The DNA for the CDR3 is TGTGCCAGCAGCCAAGATGCAGGGGAAGAGACCCAGTACTTC. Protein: CASSQDAGEETQYF.